Listed below are T cell receptor beta chains from one sample, sequenced in a study of cytomegalovirus exposure and HLA in healthy donors. The data were produced by immunoSEQ multiplex PCR, yet TCRdb's version contains in-frame clones alone and is incomplete. The table lists 110,000 or so clones, approximately 69% of them singletons. Source material: PBMCs. All receptors derive from a woman aged 40 to 50 in good health and CMV-seropositive. Both conserved end residues are part of each CDR3. The order of the fields is J gene, clone size, D gene, V gene, CDR3 protein, CDR3 DNA. D genes are given only for firm matches. Clone size is shown for a subset of rows, as once, few, many or a class of expanded clone.

J: TRBJ2-3; size: few; D: .; V: TRBV5-1; CDR3: CASSLASGSSTDTQYF; DNA: TGCGCCAGCAGCTTGGCCTCAGGCTCTAGCACAGATACGCAGTATTTT
J: TRBJ2-5; size: .; D: TRBD2; V: TRBV7-2; CDR3: CASSLVLAGGGGGQETQYF; DNA: TGTGCCAGCAGCTTAGTACTAGCGGGGGGGGGCGGCGGACAAGAGACCCAGTACTTC
J: TRBJ2-1; size: .; D: .; V: TRBV6-5; CDR3: CASSYSLAPYNEQFF; DNA: TGTGCCAGCAGTTACTCGCTAGCGCCCTACAATGAGCAGTTCTTC
J: TRBJ1-2; size: .; D: .; V: TRBV7-8; CDR3: CASSTDFPGRYGYTF; DNA: TGTGCCAGCAGCACCGACTTCCCAGGGAGGTATGGCTACACCTTC
J: TRBJ1-2; size: once; D: .; V: TRBV7-2; CDR3: CASTLAGRGYTF; DNA: TGTGCCAGCACCTTAGCAGGCAGGGGCTACACCTTC
J: TRBJ1-2; size: .; D: TRBD1; V: TRBV19; CDR3: CASRQGGATGYTF; DNA: TGTGCCAGTAGACAGGGGGGGGCGACTGGCTACACCTTC
J: TRBJ2-4; size: once; D: .; V: TRBV5-6; CDR3: CASSLRERDIQYF; DNA: TGTGCCAGCAGCTTAAGGGAGAGAGACATTCAGTACTTC
J: TRBJ2-7; size: .; D: TRBD1; V: TRBV7-3; CDR3: CASSLSGTVSYEQYF; DNA: TGTGCCAGCAGCTTAAGTGGGACAGTCTCCTACGAGCAGTACTTC
J: TRBJ2-7; size: .; D: TRBD2; V: TRBV5-6; CDR3: CASSSGTSRINEQYF; DNA: TGTGCCAGCAGCTCCGGGACTAGCCGTATCAACGAGCAGTACTTC
J: TRBJ2-5; size: .; D: .; V: TRBV5-1; CDR3: CASSSGLFEETQYF; DNA: TGCGCCAGCAGCTCGGGACTTTTTGAAGAGACCCAGTACTTC
J: TRBJ2-1; size: few; D: TRBD2; V: TRBV5-1; CDR3: CASSFGTSGANEQFF; DNA: TGCGCCAGCAGCTTTGGGACTAGCGGGGCAAATGAGCAGTTCTTC
J: TRBJ1-2; size: .; D: TRBD1; V: TRBV7-8; CDR3: CASSPGRQGAGGYTF; DNA: TGTGCCAGCAGCCCGGGGCGACAGGGGGCGGGGGGCTACACCTTC
J: TRBJ1-2; size: .; D: TRBD1; V: TRBV11-2; CDR3: CASSQDRDGGYTF; DNA: TGTGCCAGCAGCCAAGACAGGGACGGGGGCTACACCTTC
J: TRBJ1-5; size: .; D: TRBD1; V: TRBV4-3; CDR3: CASSQHRGSNQPQHF; DNA: TGCGCCAGCAGCCAACACAGGGGAAGCAATCAGCCCCAGCATTTT
J: TRBJ2-7; size: .; D: .; V: TRBV7-9; CDR3: CASSLRNTESSYEQYF; DNA: TGTGCCAGCAGCTTAAGGAACACAGAAAGCTCCTACGAGCAGTACTTC
J: TRBJ2-1; size: .; D: .; V: TRBV4-2; CDR3: CASSQNQQGTRNEQFF; DNA: TGTGCCAGCAGCCAAAACCAACAGGGGACTCGGAATGAGCAGTTCTTC
J: TRBJ1-4; size: .; D: TRBD1; V: TRBV9; CDR3: CASSGQGTEDEKLFF; DNA: TGTGCCAGCAGCGGACAGGGGACTGAGGATGAAAAACTGTTTTTT
J: TRBJ1-1; size: .; D: .; V: TRBV18; CDR3: CASSPTEAEAFF; DNA: TGTGCCAGCTCACCGACAGAAGCTGAAGCTTTCTTT
J: TRBJ2-7; size: few; D: TRBD2; V: TRBV5-1; CDR3: CASSVGTSESYEQYF; DNA: TGCGCCAGCAGCGTGGGGACTAGCGAAAGCTACGAGCAGTACTTC
J: TRBJ1-1; size: once; D: TRBD1; V: TRBV30; CDR3: CAWSQTGPAEAFF; DNA: TGTGCCTGGAGTCAGACAGGGCCAGCTGAAGCTTTCTTT
J: TRBJ2-3; size: few; D: .; V: TRBV29-1; CDR3: CSVSWGVEDTQYF; DNA: TGCAGCGTTTCGTGGGGGGTGGAAGATACGCAGTATTTT
J: TRBJ2-1; size: few; D: TRBD2; V: TRBV7-2; CDR3: CASSPLGVSGGGEQFF; DNA: TGTGCCAGCAGCCCTCTCGGGGTTAGCGGGGGGGGTGAGCAGTTCTTC
J: TRBJ1-6; size: .; D: .; V: TRBV30; CDR3: CASTTGLAFNSPLHF; DNA: TGTGCCTCGACGACAGGACTAGCCTTTAATTCACCCCTCCACTTT
J: TRBJ1-1; size: .; D: TRBD1; V: TRBV28; CDR3: CASFPGQGASEAFF; DNA: TGTGCCAGTTTCCCGGGACAGGGGGCGTCTGAAGCTTTCTTT
J: TRBJ1-3; size: few; D: .; V: TRBV4-1; CDR3: CASSQGSRTTGNTIYF; DNA: TGCGCCAGCAGCCAAGGGAGCAGGACTACTGGAAACACCATATATTTT
J: TRBJ2-7; size: .; D: TRBD1; V: TRBV18; CDR3: CASSPDRPGRQGSYEQYF; DNA: TGTGCCAGCTCACCAGATCGCCCAGGGAGACAGGGGTCCTACGAGCAGTACTTC
J: TRBJ1-2; size: .; D: TRBD1; V: TRBV29-1; CDR3: CSFRTGGIGGYTF; DNA: TGCAGCTTTCGGACAGGGGGCATAGGTGGCTACACCTTC
J: TRBJ1-1; size: .; D: TRBD1; V: TRBV6-5; CDR3: CASSYETGRAFF; DNA: TGTGCCAGCAGTTACGAGACAGGGAGGGCTTTCTTT
J: TRBJ2-7; size: .; D: .; V: TRBV5-1; CDR3: CASSQSYEQYF; DNA: TGCGCCAGCAGCCAATCCTACGAGCAGTACTTC
J: TRBJ1-1; size: .; D: .; V: TRBV5-1; CDR3: CASSFEGQGTEAFF; DNA: TGCGCCAGCAGCTTCGAAGGGCAGGGCACTGAAGCTTTCTTT
J: TRBJ1-4; size: .; D: .; V: TRBV11-2; CDR3: CASSWAPRNEKLFF; DNA: TGTGCCAGCAGCTGGGCCCCCCGAAATGAAAAACTGTTTTTT
J: TRBJ2-7; size: .; D: .; V: TRBV27; CDR3: CVSSFRGTYREESYEQYF; DNA: TGTGTCAGCAGTTTTAGGGGGACTTACCGGGAGGAATCCTACGAGCAGTACTTC
J: TRBJ1-2; size: .; D: .; V: TRBV5-1; CDR3: CASSLGQNDYGYTF; DNA: TGCGCCAGCAGCTTGGGTCAGAACGACTATGGCTACACCTTC
J: TRBJ2-1; size: few; D: .; V: TRBV7-2; CDR3: CASSLVYGGSSYNEQFF; DNA: TGTGCCAGCAGCCTCGTTTATGGGGGGAGCTCCTACAATGAGCAGTTCTTC
J: TRBJ2-3; size: once; D: TRBD1; V: TRBV15; CDR3: CATSRDVLGQGALDTQYF; DNA: TGTGCCACCAGCAGAGATGTCCTCGGACAGGGGGCATTGGATACGCAGTATTTT
J: TRBJ1-6; size: .; D: .; V: TRBV2; CDR3: CASSGGGTSYNSPLHF; DNA: TGTGCCAGCAGTGGGGGAGGGACATCCTATAATTCACCCCTCCACTTT
J: TRBJ2-2; size: few; D: .; V: TRBV6-6; CDR3: CASSYVQGNTGELFF; DNA: TGTGCCAGCAGTTACGTACAGGGGAACACCGGGGAGCTGTTTTTT
J: TRBJ2-1; size: few; D: .; V: TRBV27; CDR3: CASSFGNEQFF; DNA: TGTGCCAGCAGTTTCGGCAATGAGCAGTTCTTC
J: TRBJ2-1; size: .; D: TRBD2; V: TRBV6-5; CDR3: CASRSGASLNEQFF; DNA: TGTGCCAGCAGGAGCGGGGCGAGTCTCAATGAGCAGTTCTTC
J: TRBJ2-5; size: .; D: TRBD1; V: TRBV9; CDR3: CASSVGAGGETQYF; DNA: TGTGCCAGCAGCGTAGGGGCAGGGGGAGAGACCCAGTACTTC
J: TRBJ2-1; size: .; D: TRBD2; V: TRBV7-3; CDR3: CASSSGTSLYNEQFF; DNA: TGTGCCAGCAGCTCCGGGACTAGCTTATACAATGAGCAGTTCTTC
J: TRBJ2-1; size: .; D: .; V: TRBV6-6; CDR3: CASSPEGLQNEQFF; DNA: TGTGCCAGCAGTCCGGAGGGACTCCAGAATGAGCAGTTCTTC
J: TRBJ1-2; size: .; D: TRBD1; V: TRBV4-3; CDR3: CASSPPGTGGYGYTF; DNA: TGCGCCAGCAGCCCACCCGGGACAGGGGGCTATGGCTACACCTTC
J: TRBJ1-1; size: .; D: .; V: TRBV7-9; CDR3: CASSLGGSGTEAFF; DNA: TGTGCCAGCAGCTTAGGTGGATCGGGCACTGAAGCTTTCTTT
J: TRBJ2-1; size: .; D: .; V: TRBV5-6; CDR3: CASSLTTSGTQYNEQFF; DNA: TGTGCCAGCAGCTTGACAACCTCCGGGACTCAATACAATGAGCAGTTCTTC
J: TRBJ2-7; size: once; D: TRBD2; V: TRBV13; CDR3: CASSLVRGAHEQYF; DNA: TGTGCCAGCAGCTTAGTGCGGGGGGCCCACGAGCAGTACTTC
J: TRBJ2-3; size: few; D: .; V: TRBV7-2; CDR3: CASSLWGGHTDTQYF; DNA: TGTGCCAGCAGCTTATGGGGGGGACACACAGATACGCAGTATTTT
J: TRBJ1-3; size: .; D: .; V: TRBV19; CDR3: CASSPRGSGNTIYF; DNA: TGTGCCAGTAGCCCAAGGGGGTCTGGAAACACCATATATTTT
J: TRBJ2-7; size: .; D: TRBD1; V: TRBV25-1; CDR3: CASRSGTGGAYEQYF; DNA: TGTGCCAGCAGGTCCGGGACAGGGGGCGCCTACGAGCAGTACTTC
J: TRBJ1-2; size: .; D: TRBD1; V: TRBV27; CDR3: CASSSRTGGYTF; DNA: TGTGCCAGCAGTTCAAGGACAGGAGGCTACACCTTC
J: TRBJ2-1; size: .; D: .; V: TRBV4-1; CDR3: CASSLAGPYNEQFF; DNA: TGCGCCAGCAGCCTAGCCGGTCCATACAATGAGCAGTTCTTC
J: TRBJ2-2; size: .; D: .; V: TRBV7-3; CDR3: CASSFFGGATGELFF; DNA: TGTGCCAGCAGCTTTTTCGGGGGAGCCACCGGGGAGCTGTTTTTT
J: TRBJ2-1; size: .; D: TRBD2; V: TRBV7-6; CDR3: CASSGPGLANYNEQFF; DNA: TGTGCCAGCAGCGGGCCGGGACTAGCGAACTACAATGAGCAGTTCTTC
J: TRBJ2-1; size: .; D: TRBD2; V: TRBV5-4; CDR3: CASSLWTSGSSNEQFF; DNA: TGTGCCAGCAGCTTGTGGACTAGCGGGAGTAGCAATGAGCAGTTCTTC
J: TRBJ1-6; size: .; D: .; V: TRBV7-9; CDR3: CSSSFSGNNSPLHF; DNA: TGTTCCAGCAGCTTTTCGGGGAATAATTCACCCCTCCACTTT
J: TRBJ2-2; size: once; D: .; V: TRBV6-6; CDR3: CASAGGNTGELFF; DNA: TGTGCCAGCGCCGGGGGGAACACCGGGGAGCTGTTTTTT
J: TRBJ2-6; size: .; D: .; V: TRBV19; CDR3: CASSFGRGNSGANVLTF; DNA: TGTGCCAGTAGTTTTGGACGGGGGAACTCTGGGGCCAACGTCCTGACTTTC
J: TRBJ2-7; size: once; D: .; V: TRBV7-9; CDR3: CASSADSRYEQYF; DNA: TGTGCCAGCAGCGCAGACAGCCGCTACGAGCAGTACTTC
J: TRBJ1-1; size: .; D: .; V: TRBV5-1; CDR3: CASSLDINMNTEAFF; DNA: TGCGCCAGCAGCTTGGACATCAACATGAACACTGAAGCTTTCTTT
J: TRBJ2-7; size: once; D: .; V: TRBV20-1; CDR3: CSTRPQDEQYF; DNA: TGCAGTACCCGCCCCCAGGACGAGCAGTACTTC